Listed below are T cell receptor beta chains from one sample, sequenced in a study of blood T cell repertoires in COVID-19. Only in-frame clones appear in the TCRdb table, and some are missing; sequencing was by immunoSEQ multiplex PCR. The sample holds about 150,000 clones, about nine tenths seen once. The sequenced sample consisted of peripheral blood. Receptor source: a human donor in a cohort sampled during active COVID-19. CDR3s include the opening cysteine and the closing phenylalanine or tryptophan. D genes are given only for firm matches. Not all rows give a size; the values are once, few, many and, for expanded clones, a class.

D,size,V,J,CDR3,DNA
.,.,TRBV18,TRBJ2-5,CASSRQQGEETQYF,TGTGCCAGCTCACGACAACAGGGTGAGGAGACCCAGTACTTC
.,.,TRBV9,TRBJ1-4,CASSAGRQTNEKLFF,TGTGCCAGCAGCGCCGGAAGACAAACTAATGAAAAACTGTTTTTT
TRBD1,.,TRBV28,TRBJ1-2,CASRKPGQGNYGYTF,TGTGCCAGCAGGAAGCCGGGACAGGGGAACTATGGCTACACCTTC
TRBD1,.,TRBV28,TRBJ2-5,CASSRDRVRQETQYF,TGTGCCAGCAGTAGGGACAGGGTCCGGCAAGAGACCCAGTACTTC
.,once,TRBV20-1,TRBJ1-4,CSASFDRGATNEKLFF,TGCAGTGCTAGTTTCGACAGAGGCGCAACTAATGAAAAACTGTTTTTT
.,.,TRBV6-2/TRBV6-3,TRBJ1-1,CASSYGAGTVGGEAFF,TGTGCCAGCAGTTACGGGGCAGGCACCGTCGGCGGTGAAGCTTTCTTT
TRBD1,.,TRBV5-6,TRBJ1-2,CASSLDQTGRNGYTF,TGTGCCAGCAGCTTGGATCAGACAGGGAGAAATGGCTACACCTTC
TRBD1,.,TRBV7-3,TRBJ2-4,CASSSGQGSNIQYF,TGTGCCAGCAGCTCGGGACAGGGGTCAAACATTCAGTACTTC
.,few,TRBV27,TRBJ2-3,CASSFNHLNTDTQYF,TGTGCCAGCAGTTTCAACCACCTAAACACAGATACGCAGTATTTT
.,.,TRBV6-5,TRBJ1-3,CASRGQEPGNTIYF,TGTGCCAGCAGGGGACAAGAGCCTGGAAACACCATATATTTT
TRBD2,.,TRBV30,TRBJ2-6,CAWGPKAGVGANVLTF,TGTGCCTGGGGTCCTAAAGCGGGAGTAGGGGCCAACGTCCTGACTTTC
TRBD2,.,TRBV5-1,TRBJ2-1,CASSPWGGSSYNEQFF,TGCGCCAGCAGCCCCTGGGGCGGGAGTTCGTACAATGAGCAGTTCTTC
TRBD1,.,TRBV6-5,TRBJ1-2,CASGPGQGNYGYTF,TGTGCCAGCGGTCCGGGACAGGGGAACTATGGCTACACCTTC
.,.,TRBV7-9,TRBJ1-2,CASSLQGPHYGYTF,TGTGCCAGCAGCTTACAGGGGCCCCACTATGGCTACACCTTC
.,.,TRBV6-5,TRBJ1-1,CASSYSRAHYTEAFF,TGTGCCAGCAGTTACTCGAGGGCCCACTACACTGAAGCTTTCTTT
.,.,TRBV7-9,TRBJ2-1,CASSLAGAAINEQFF,TGTGCCAGCAGCTTAGCGGGGGCCGCGATCAATGAGCAGTTCTTC
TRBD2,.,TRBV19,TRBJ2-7,CASSIGGQRGAYEQYF,TGTGCCAGTAGTATAGGAGGACAGCGGGGGGCCTACGAGCAGTACTTC
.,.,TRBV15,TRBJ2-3,CATSRVAGISTDTQYF,TGTGCCACCAGCAGAGTCGCGGGGATTAGCACAGATACGCAGTATTTT
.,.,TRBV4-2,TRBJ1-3,CASSQEVSAGAGNTIYF,TGTGCCAGCAGCCAAGAGGTATCGGCAGGGGCTGGAAACACCATATATTTT
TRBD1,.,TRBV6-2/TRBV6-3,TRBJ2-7,CASSPQLNTRDRGFHEQYF,TGTGCCAGCAGTCCACAACTCAACACCCGGGACAGGGGGTTCCACGAGCAGTACTTC
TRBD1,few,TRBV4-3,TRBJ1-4,CASSQGTTGYNEKLFF,TGCGCCAGCAGCCAAGGCACGACAGGGTACAATGAAAAACTGTTTTTT
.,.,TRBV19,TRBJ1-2,CASSIYSGANYGYTF,TGTGCCAGTAGTATTTATAGTGGAGCGAACTATGGCTACACCTTC